This TCR beta chain originates from a study of cytomegalovirus exposure and HLA in healthy donors (TCRdb year 2017). Background for the entire study: According to an earlier analysis of around 600 of the donors, 150 million to 200 million T cells yielded 120 million or so unique TCR beta sequences and around 300 Gb of sequence data. About 300 gigabases of sequencing data and 75 million to 85 million unique TCR sequences made up an early release that covered some 640 HLA-typed donors. The genetic ancestry cluster associated with self-reported Caucasian donors included around 76% of the approximately 400 genotyped donors. The study aimed to test whether cataloging public T cell receptors could reveal signatures of past pathogen exposure. The study profiled the T cell repertoires of 500 to 800 subjects by immunosequencing and related them to cytomegalovirus serostatus. Besides the first cohort of 666 subjects, a separate validation cohort made up of over 100 different subjects was used. High-throughput TCR immunosequencing, statistical association of individual TCRs with disease status, and machine learning were combined to predict cytomegalovirus infection status. A later analysis re-analyzed previously published TCR beta repertoires from 666 donors and added high-resolution HLA genotyping to study TCR occurrence patterns. Rather than drawing on any new phenotypic data, the later analysis identified candidate immune exposures from TCR beta sequences and the way those sequences occurred across donors. An earlier analysis of some 500 of the donors applied high-throughput TCR beta sequencing to assess whether each TCR beta V gene segment acted as functional or pseudogenic. Donor age, sex, ethnicity and CMV serostatus were compiled alongside the repertoire data. In a later genetic analysis, genome-wide SNP genotypes for about three fifths of the roughly 670 donors were used, and that subset was treated as a discovery cohort. All discovery cohort repertoires had been generated using a single sequencing platform. HLA typing covered class I and class II loci at four-digit resolution. The number of donors typed differed by locus, with 629-630 for A, B, C, DRB1 and DQB1, more than 500 for DQA1, about 610 for DPA1, and roughly 450 for DPB1. Because of strong linkage in the cohort, roughly five DR-DQ haplotypes were treated as single units for association and clustering. On average, roughly 250,000 unique TCR beta nucleotide sequences were sequenced per donor among roughly 430 genotyped donors of the cohort, with roughly 18% of those sequences being non-productive. The paper as a whole reports these results and caveats: Because counts were too low, under 20 rarely observed V segments, including chromosome 9 orphons, were left out of the earlier analysis of approximately 500 of the donors. According to the authors, the approach could potentially be generalized to other disease states and immunological phenotypes. The study listed 164 TCR beta chains as associated with cytomegalovirus. Correlated functional status among segregating V segments might reflect linkage disequilibrium, but an unknown experimental factor could not be ruled out. Specific HLA alleles were associated with roughly 16,000 TCR beta sequences at a false discovery rate of 0.05 in a later analysis. In both the original and validation cohorts, the classifier was reported to diagnose cytomegalovirus status with high specificity and sensitivity. Three of the identified cytomegalovirus-associated TCR beta chains were confirmed in vitro to be specific for cytomegalovirus antigens. In a later analysis, HLA-associated TCR beta chains showed more clonal expansion and lower generation probabilities than non-associated chains that were equally common. According to a later analysis, parvovirus B19, influenza, CMV and Epstein-Barr virus appeared linked to several top co-occurrence clusters. According to a later analysis, TCR association rates differed among HLA loci, with DRB1 alleles showing the most associated TCRs and HLA-C alleles showing the fewest. Roughly uniform sequencing depth across donors was assumed in presence/absence analyses, although this assumption may not hold. This cohort had only TCR beta chains sequenced, and the lack of alpha or paired-chain data limited which features could be detected. The sequencing pipeline was judged likely to have produced a cluster of highly shared sequence variants as a technical artifact. A further reported finding was that TCR beta sequences accurately predicted the HLA-A and HLA-B alleles for most subjects in the first cohort. Strong co-occurrence of HLA alleles, especially DR and DQ, made assigning TCR associations to individual alleles difficult. A later analysis found that most CMV-associated TCR beta chains appeared HLA-restricted, with HLA associations seemingly driven largely by CMV exposure. Broadly in line with IMGT annotations, most TCR beta V segments showed up in productive rearrangements about 90% or about 30% of the time in an earlier analysis of under 700 of the donors. Compared with the approximately 600-donor mean, donors in an Asian-associated ancestry cluster had fewer N-insertions in productive TCRs, according to a later genetic analysis. Across donors, most TCR sequences were observed very rarely, whereas some public TCRs were present in many individuals. The 87-base-pair reads could not distinguish some IMGT-functional V segments, including TRBV6-2 and TRBV6-3, so those segments were excluded. A later genetic analysis associated a missense DCLRE1C variant with V-gene and J-gene trimming of TCR beta chains, and an independent cohort replicated the association. Because some donors lacked HLA typing at each locus, the association tests relied only on the typed subset. Immune exposure information for the cohort was limited to CMV serostatus.

The CDR3 goes from the cysteine to the phenylalanine over 15 residues. Of all the DNA, just the CDR3 is kept, 45 bases in frame from base 1. Unmatched junction bases come to 6, with V trimmed by 4 bases and J by 1 base. Via the germline V gene, CDR1 is SGHRS and CDR2 YFSETQ. Libraries were prepared through the immunoSEQ multiplex PCR assay. A mixture of 60 forward primers for TCR Vbeta segments and 13 reverse primers for TCR Jbeta segments was used in the multiplex PCR. A multiplex PCR assay on genomic DNA amplified the CDR3 region of rearranged TCR beta genes. The Illumina HiSeq System was used to sequence the amplified TCR beta libraries as 87-base-pair reads. In the source study's methods: In a later analysis, tens of millions of unique TCR beta chains were counted across the roughly 610 repertoires, and some 10 million of these chains were shared by at least two donors. Raw reads were error-corrected and collapsed into unique sequences with a nearest-neighbor algorithm that merged closely related sequences to remove PCR and sequencing errors. V, D and J gene segments were assigned by aligning CDR3 sequences to IMGT reference sequences. For a sequence to be retained, a match of at least six nucleotides was required to both a V gene segment and a J gene segment. Rearrangements were classified as productive when the CDR3 lacked stop codons and remained in frame with V and J, and all other rearrangements were classified as non-productive. CDR3 was defined according to IMGT convention as the region running from the second conserved V-encoded cysteine to the conserved J-encoded phenylalanine. The earlier analysis of 500 to 750 of the donors excluded any sequence lacking an unambiguous match to a single V gene segment. An earlier analysis of about 600 of the donors called V segments functional above 56.7% productive rearrangements and segregating when the between-donor standard deviation exceeded 5%. A statistical classification framework was developed to diagnose cytomegalovirus status using the catalog of TCR beta chain sequences. In a later analysis, TCR nucleotide sequences were compared against IMGT/GENE-DB human TR gene sequences so that V and J genes could be assigned. A later analysis assigned CDR3 sequences and most-parsimonious VDJ recombination scenarios with the TCRdist pipeline. A later analysis defined each TCR beta chain by its CDR3 amino acid sequence plus V-gene family, and excluded reads lacking a unique V-gene family. In a later analysis, approximately 640 highly shared, low-generation-probability nucleotide sequences were removed to address suspected cross-contamination and a sequencing artifact. In a later analysis, a clonal expansion index for each public chain was calculated from normalized within-repertoire ranks of inferred template counts. Generation probabilities in a later analysis came from a VDJ recombination model fitted to out-of-frame rearrangements, and those results were checked against IGoR. A later analysis scored TCR-TCR, TCR-HLA and TCR-CMV co-occurrence with hypergeometric tests, applying a repertoire-size bias correction to TCR pairs. False discovery rates were estimated in a later analysis by permuting HLA or CMV assignments 20 times. In a later analysis, co-occurring TCRs were grouped with DBSCAN, and TCRdist sequence similarity was added when clustering was performed within HLA-allele-positive subsets. Repertoires with fewer than 30,000 or more than 120,000 public chains were left out of co-occurrence clustering, as were several repertoires with anomalous nucleotide sharing. TCRdb stores this immuneACCESS table with in-frame sequences only. Part of the clones is absent; in the studies checked, under half of the shortfall reflects unresolved V genes, and no reason is known for the rest. V, J and clone size derive from that table, while D and trimming were established from the DNA sequence. The sample's table lists a count of some 70,000 clones. Together, the top ten hold about 0.83% of the sample.

With respect to this clone: It lacks a known antigen.

The cohort comprised fewer than 700 healthy bone marrow donors. At the time of sampling, every cohort member was nominally healthy, though immune exposures that went unrecorded were likely present. The donor tested CMV seronegative and was one of the 352 seronegative cohort members. Every donor gave a peripheral blood sample, and the peripheral blood mononuclear cells from that sample were used for TCR beta sequencing. Genomic DNA was extracted from the blood cell samples with the Qiagen DNeasy Blood Extraction Kit. The rearranged segments are TRBV5-1 and TRBJ2-5; 8 central bases correspond to TRBD2. The receptor was derived from a boy aged 5 to 17 in good health and CMV-seronegative. Sequenced input: PBMCs. CDR3 sequence: CASSGNGGVQETQYF. The DNA sequence is TGCGCCAGCAGCGGAAACGGGGGGGTCCAAGAGACCCAGTACTTC. Supplemented by the reference TRBV5-1 and TRBJ2-5 proteins around the CDR3, the complete variable domain is KAGVTQTPRYLIKTRGQQVTLSCSPISGHRSVSWYQQTPGQGLQFLFEYFSETQRNKGNFPGRFSGRQFSNSRSEMNVSTLELGDSALYLCASSGNGGVQETQYFGPGTRLLVL.